The present TCR beta chain was sequenced within a study of shared clonotypes between healthy human individuals. Study overall: Three CD4 naive, three CD4 memory, two CD8 naive and one CD8 memory plate were used per donor. Overall study findings and caveats: Estimated richness values were generally larger in naive subsets than in memory subsets.

CDR1 and CDR2 (germline): KGHSH, LQKENI. V shed 6 bases and J 7 bases; nucleotides not matched to a gene: 10. CDR3 length: 14 amino acids. Assay used: immunoSEQ multiplex PCR; TCRdb lists only in-frame clones, some missing. This table has roughly 220,000 clones, under 80% appearing once. A note on this clone: Its antigen is still unknown.

Input material: memory CD4+ T cells sorted from blood. Stated subset: CD45RA-negative fraction. The sequence came from a young man in good health. The chain is built from TRBV18 and TRBJ2-7; 9 nucleotides agree with TRBD1. Here the CDR3 DNA reads TGTGCCAGCTCGCAGGGACAGGGCGCCGGGGAGCAGTACTTC. It encodes CASSQGQGAGEQYF.